These T cell receptor beta chains were read from a single sample in a study of cytomegalovirus exposure and HLA in healthy donors. Method: immunoSEQ multiplex PCR; TCRdb's copy keeps in-frame clones and lacks some. This table holds under 120,000 clones. The sample comprised PBMCs. These TCRs come from a man over 45 in good health and CMV-seronegative. CDR3s include the opening cysteine and the closing phenylalanine or tryptophan.

V gene: TRBV19; J gene: TRBJ2-2; CDR3 protein: CASSIKRGTGNTGELFF
V gene: TRBV18; J gene: TRBJ2-7; CDR3 protein: CASSLAGGEGEQYF
V gene: TRBV5-1; J gene: TRBJ2-1; CDR3 protein: CASSTRQTSEYNEQFF
V gene: TRBV7-3; J gene: TRBJ2-7; CDR3 protein: CASSLMAPGQGAYEQYF
V gene: TRBV18; J gene: TRBJ2-3; CDR3 protein: CASSPGLAGGVDTQYF
V gene: TRBV29-1; J gene: TRBJ1-3; CDR3 protein: CSGQQSSGNTIYF
V gene: TRBV5-1; J gene: TRBJ1-1; CDR3 protein: CASRVGTGDRSEAFF
V gene: TRBV19; J gene: TRBJ1-1; CDR3 protein: CASSYYNTEAFF
V gene: TRBV18; J gene: TRBJ1-1; CDR3 protein: CASSPQGVGNTEAFF
V gene: TRBV4-3; J gene: TRBJ1-4; CDR3 protein: CASSQEGQGGEKLFF
V gene: TRBV27; J gene: TRBJ1-1; CDR3 protein: CASSLLRGMNTEAFF
V gene: TRBV7-9; J gene: TRBJ2-1; CDR3 protein: CASSSGQKSYNEQFF
V gene: TRBV5-4; J gene: TRBJ2-5; CDR3 protein: CASSLRGQETQYF
V gene: TRBV5-5; J gene: TRBJ2-7; CDR3 protein: CASTHSPGVTGPYEQYF
V gene: TRBV10-2; J gene: TRBJ1-1; CDR3 protein: CASSAVRNTEAFF
V gene: TRBV2; J gene: TRBJ1-2; CDR3 protein: CASSGRTAYGYTF
V gene: TRBV6-5; J gene: TRBJ1-3; CDR3 protein: CASSYGQAGNTIYF
V gene: TRBV4-1; J gene: TRBJ2-5; CDR3 protein: CASSAPGTGDRTQYF
V gene: TRBV9; J gene: TRBJ1-3; CDR3 protein: CASSADGDSGNTIYF
V gene: TRBV7-8; J gene: TRBJ2-7; CDR3 protein: CASSLGAGYEQYF
V gene: TRBV27; J gene: TRBJ2-5; CDR3 protein: CASSPRDYQSAQYF
V gene: TRBV6-5; J gene: TRBJ2-7; CDR3 protein: CASSYSWRGGYEQYF
V gene: TRBV4-3; J gene: TRBJ2-7; CDR3 protein: CASSQDLYEQYF
V gene: TRBV10-1; J gene: TRBJ2-3; CDR3 protein: CASSEESARTDTQYF
V gene: TRBV4-2; J gene: TRBJ2-2; CDR3 protein: CASSQDVVAGVPGELFF
V gene: TRBV7-2; J gene: TRBJ2-7; CDR3 protein: CASSLDRGGHEQYF
V gene: TRBV4-3; J gene: TRBJ2-1; CDR3 protein: CASSQDPTYNEQFF
V gene: TRBV5-6; J gene: TRBJ1-6; CDR3 protein: CASTSPGNSPLHF
V gene: TRBV19; J gene: TRBJ1-5; CDR3 protein: CASSIDGAKDQPQHF
V gene: TRBV27; J gene: TRBJ2-7; CDR3 protein: CASSSGGPYEQYF
V gene: TRBV5-1; J gene: TRBJ2-1; CDR3 protein: CASSLAASGNSNEQFF
V gene: TRBV5-1; J gene: TRBJ1-1; CDR3 protein: CASSLWGGSTEAFF
V gene: TRBV7-2; J gene: TRBJ2-1; CDR3 protein: CASSLLAGQGGSEQFF
V gene: TRBV10-2; J gene: TRBJ2-5; CDR3 protein: CASRRGPGEETQYF
V gene: TRBV2; J gene: TRBJ1-3; CDR3 protein: CASSDLTAGGNTIYF
V gene: TRBV27; J gene: TRBJ2-7; CDR3 protein: CASSFGTGNYEQYF
V gene: TRBV7-2; J gene: TRBJ1-6; CDR3 protein: CASSLGVSRDSPLHF
V gene: TRBV11-3; J gene: TRBJ1-3; CDR3 protein: CASSSLGGNTIYF
V gene: TRBV9; J gene: TRBJ2-1; CDR3 protein: CASSDRGSSYNEQFF
V gene: TRBV7-8; J gene: TRBJ1-2; CDR3 protein: CASSKTGVTNYGYTF
V gene: TRBV29-1; J gene: TRBJ2-1; CDR3 protein: CSVVGLPAYNEQFF
V gene: TRBV2; J gene: TRBJ1-3; CDR3 protein: CASSEKRGNTIYF
V gene: TRBV2; J gene: TRBJ2-7; CDR3 protein: CASSDGGIQYPGGYEQYF
V gene: TRBV10-3; J gene: TRBJ2-1; CDR3 protein: CATQGYNEQFF
V gene: TRBV19; J gene: TRBJ2-7; CDR3 protein: CASSIDHRVAYEQYF
V gene: TRBV6-5; J gene: TRBJ2-1; CDR3 protein: CASSAEGPLNEQFF